This TCR beta chain was recovered during a study of preoperative IRX-2 immunotherapy in early breast cancer. Noted treatment: preoperative locoregional IRX-2 cytokine immunotherapy. Data came from immunoSEQ multiplex PCR; TCRdb stores just in-frame clones and leaves some out. The sample carries about 89,000 clones, 86% recorded once. Germline V gene sequence: CDR1 SGHVS, CDR2 FNYEAQ. V dropped 4 bases and J dropped 6; count of bases not matched to a gene: 8. CDR3 length: 15 amino acids. The sequencing here drew on tumor tissue, taken after IRX-2 immunotherapy. This clonotype originated in a human donor with breast cancer. The chain couples TRBV7-6 to TRBJ2-3; the match to TRBD1 covers 9 bases. CDR3 coding DNA: TGTGCCAGCAGCTCGACCGGGACAGGGTTGGATACGCAGTATTTT. Translation gives CASSSTGTGLDTQYF.